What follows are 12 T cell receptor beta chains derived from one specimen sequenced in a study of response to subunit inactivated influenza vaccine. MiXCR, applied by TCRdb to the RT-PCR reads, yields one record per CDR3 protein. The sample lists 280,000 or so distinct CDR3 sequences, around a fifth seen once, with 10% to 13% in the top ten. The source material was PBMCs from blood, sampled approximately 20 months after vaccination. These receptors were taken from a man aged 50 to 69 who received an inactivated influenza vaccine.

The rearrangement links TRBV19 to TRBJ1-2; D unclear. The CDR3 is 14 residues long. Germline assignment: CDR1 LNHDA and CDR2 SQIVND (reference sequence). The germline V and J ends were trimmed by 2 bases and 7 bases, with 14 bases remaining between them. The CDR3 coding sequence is TGTGCCAGTAGTATATCTAATTCTGGTAGTGGCTACACCTTC. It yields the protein CASSISNSGSGYTF. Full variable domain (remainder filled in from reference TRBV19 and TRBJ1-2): DGGITQSPKYLFRKEGQNVTLSCEQNLNHDAMYWYRQDPGQGLRLIYYSQIVNDFQKGDIAEGYSVSREKKESFPLTVTSAQKNPTAFYLCASSISNSGSGYTFGSGTRLTVV.

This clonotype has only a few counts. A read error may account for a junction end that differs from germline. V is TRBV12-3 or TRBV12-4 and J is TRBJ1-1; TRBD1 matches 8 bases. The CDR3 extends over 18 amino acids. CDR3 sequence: CTSSFVGDRSWANTEAFF. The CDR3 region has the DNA TGTACCAGCAGTTTTGTGGGGGACAGGTCTTGGGCGAACACTGAAGCTTTCTTT.

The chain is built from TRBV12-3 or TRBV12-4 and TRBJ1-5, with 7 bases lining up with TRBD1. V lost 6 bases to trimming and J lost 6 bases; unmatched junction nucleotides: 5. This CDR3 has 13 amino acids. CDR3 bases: TGTGCCAGCAGCTCTTACAGGGGTCAGCCCCAGCATTTT. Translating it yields CASSSYRGQPQHF.

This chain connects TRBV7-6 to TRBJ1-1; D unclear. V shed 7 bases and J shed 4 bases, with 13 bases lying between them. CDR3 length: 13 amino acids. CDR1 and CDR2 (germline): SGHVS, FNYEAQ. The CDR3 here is CASTEGGSTEAFF. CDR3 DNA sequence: TGTGCCAGCACGGAGGGTGGGAGCACTGAAGCTTTCTTT. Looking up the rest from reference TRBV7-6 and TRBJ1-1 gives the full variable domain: GAGVSQSPRYKVTKRGQDVALRCDPISGHVSLYWYRQALGQGPEFLTYFNYEAQQDKSGLPNDRFSAERPEGSISTLTIQRTEQRDSAMYRCASTEGGSTEAFFGQGTRLTVV.

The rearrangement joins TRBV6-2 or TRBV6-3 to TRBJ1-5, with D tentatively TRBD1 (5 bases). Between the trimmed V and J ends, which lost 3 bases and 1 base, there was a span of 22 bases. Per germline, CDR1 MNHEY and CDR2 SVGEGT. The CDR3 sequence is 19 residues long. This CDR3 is CASSYFSPGTWISNQPQHF. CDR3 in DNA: TGTGCCAGCAGTTATTTTAGTCCGGGGACCTGGATCAGCAATCAGCCCCAGCATTTT.

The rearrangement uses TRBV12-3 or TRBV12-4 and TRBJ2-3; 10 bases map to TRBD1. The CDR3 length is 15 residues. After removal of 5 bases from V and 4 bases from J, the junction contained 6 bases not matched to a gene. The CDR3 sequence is CASSPRTGGPDTQYF. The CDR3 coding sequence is TGTGCCAGCAGTCCGAGGACAGGGGGTCCAGATACGCAGTATTTT.

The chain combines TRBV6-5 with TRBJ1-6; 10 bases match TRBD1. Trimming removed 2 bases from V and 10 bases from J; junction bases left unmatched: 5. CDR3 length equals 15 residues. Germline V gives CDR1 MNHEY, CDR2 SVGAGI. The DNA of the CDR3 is TGTGCCAGCAGTTACACAAGGGGACAGGGGTCACCCCTCCACTTT. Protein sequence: CASSYTRGQGSPLHF.

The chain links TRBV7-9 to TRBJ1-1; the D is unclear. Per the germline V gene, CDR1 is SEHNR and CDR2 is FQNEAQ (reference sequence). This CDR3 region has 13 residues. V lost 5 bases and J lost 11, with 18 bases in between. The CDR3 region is CASSRWGATGAFF. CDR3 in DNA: TGTGCCAGCAGCAGGTGGGGAGCCACGGGGGCTTTCTTT.

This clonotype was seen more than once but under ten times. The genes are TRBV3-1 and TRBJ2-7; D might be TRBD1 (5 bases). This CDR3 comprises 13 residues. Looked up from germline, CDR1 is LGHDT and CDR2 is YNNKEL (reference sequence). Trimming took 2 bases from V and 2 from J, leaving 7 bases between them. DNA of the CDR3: TGTGCCAGCAGCCAACAAGGGGCCTACGAGCAGTACTTC. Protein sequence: CASSQQGAYEQYF.

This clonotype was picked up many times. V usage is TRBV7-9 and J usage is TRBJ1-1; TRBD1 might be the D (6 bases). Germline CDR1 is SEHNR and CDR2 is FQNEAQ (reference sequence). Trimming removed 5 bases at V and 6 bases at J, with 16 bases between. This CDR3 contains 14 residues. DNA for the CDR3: TGTGCCAGCAGCCTAGGGGGTATAGTCGCTGAAGCTTTCTTT. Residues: CASSLGGIVAEAFF.

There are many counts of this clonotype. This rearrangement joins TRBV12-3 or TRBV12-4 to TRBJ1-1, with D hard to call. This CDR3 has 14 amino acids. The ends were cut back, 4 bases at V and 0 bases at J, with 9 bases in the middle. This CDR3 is CASSSTAVNTEAFF. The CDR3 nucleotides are TGTGCCAGCAGTTCAACCGCAGTGAACACTGAAGCTTTCTTT.

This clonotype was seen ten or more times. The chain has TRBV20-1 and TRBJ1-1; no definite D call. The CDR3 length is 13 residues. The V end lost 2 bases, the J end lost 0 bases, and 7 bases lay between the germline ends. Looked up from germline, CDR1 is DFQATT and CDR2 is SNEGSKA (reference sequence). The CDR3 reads CSARYTVNTEAFF. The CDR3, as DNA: TGCAGTGCTAGATATACAGTGAACACTGAAGCTTTCTTT.